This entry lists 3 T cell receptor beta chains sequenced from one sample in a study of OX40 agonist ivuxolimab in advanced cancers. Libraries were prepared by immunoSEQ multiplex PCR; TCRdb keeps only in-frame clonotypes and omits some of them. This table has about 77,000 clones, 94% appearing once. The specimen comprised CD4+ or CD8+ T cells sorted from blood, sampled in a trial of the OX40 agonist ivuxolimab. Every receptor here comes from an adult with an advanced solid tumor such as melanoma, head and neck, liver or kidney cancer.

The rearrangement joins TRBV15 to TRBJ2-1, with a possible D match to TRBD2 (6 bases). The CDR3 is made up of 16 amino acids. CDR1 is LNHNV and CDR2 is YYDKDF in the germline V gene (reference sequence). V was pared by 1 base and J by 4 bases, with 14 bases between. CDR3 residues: CATSRAGRERYNEQFF. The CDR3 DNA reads TGTGCCACCAGCAGAGCTGGTCGGGAGCGTTACAATGAGCAGTTCTTC.

The CDR3 spells CASSEGGSSGNTIYF. CDR3 nucleotide sequence: TGTGCCAGCAGCGAGGGAGGGTCCTCTGGAAACACCATATATTTT. The rearrangement uses TRBV9 and TRBJ1-3; no firm D call. Trimming shortened V by 3 bases and J by 0 bases, and 10 bases separated the two germline ends. The CDR3 has 15 residues. Looked up from germline, CDR1 is SGDLS and CDR2 is YYNGEE. Complete variable domain (other parts from reference TRBV9 and TRBJ1-3): DSGVTQTPKHLITATGQRVTLRCSPRSGDLSVYWYQQSLDQGLQFLIQYYNGEERAKGNILERFSAQQFPDLHSELNLSSLELGDSALYFCASSEGGSSGNTIYFGEGSWLTVV.

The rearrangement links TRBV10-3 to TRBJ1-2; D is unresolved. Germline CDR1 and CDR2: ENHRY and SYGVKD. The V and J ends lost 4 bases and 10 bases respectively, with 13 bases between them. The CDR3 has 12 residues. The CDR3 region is CAISGSLLDYTF. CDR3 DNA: TGTGCCATCAGTGGGTCTTTATTAGACTACACCTTC.